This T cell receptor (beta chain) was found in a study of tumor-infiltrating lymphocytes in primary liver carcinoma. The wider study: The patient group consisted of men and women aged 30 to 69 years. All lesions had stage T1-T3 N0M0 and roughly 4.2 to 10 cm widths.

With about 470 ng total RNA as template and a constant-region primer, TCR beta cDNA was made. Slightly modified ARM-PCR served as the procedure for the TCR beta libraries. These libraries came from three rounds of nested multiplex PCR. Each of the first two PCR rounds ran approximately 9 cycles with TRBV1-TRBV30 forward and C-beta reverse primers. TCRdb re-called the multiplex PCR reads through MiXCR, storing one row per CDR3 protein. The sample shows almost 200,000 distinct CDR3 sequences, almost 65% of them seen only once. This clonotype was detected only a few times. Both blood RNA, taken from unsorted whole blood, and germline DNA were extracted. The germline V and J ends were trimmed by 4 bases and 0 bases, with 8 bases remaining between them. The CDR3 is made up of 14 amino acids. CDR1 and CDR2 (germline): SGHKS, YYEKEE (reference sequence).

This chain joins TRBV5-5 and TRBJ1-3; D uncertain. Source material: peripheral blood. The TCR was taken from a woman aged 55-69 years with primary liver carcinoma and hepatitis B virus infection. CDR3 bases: TGTGCCAGCAGCCTTGCTTTCTCTGGAAACACCATATATTTT. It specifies CASSLAFSGNTIYF.